This TCR beta chain appears in the sequencing data of a study of shared clonotypes between healthy human individuals. Study as a whole: The people who gave samples were a couple of women and a few men aged 18 to 49.

This CDR3 has 15 amino acids. V lost 3 bases and J 4 bases, leaving 16 bases between the germline ends. Germline V CDR1 and CDR2: SGHRS, YFSETQ. The assay was run at deep level. Profiled with immunoSEQ multiplex PCR; TCRdb holds only in-frame clones, not every one. Counted here are about 1.1 million clones, roughly 80% occurring once; the ten biggest clones make up roughly 0.82%. Splitting the CD4+ cells yielded a CD45RA+ naive subset and a CD45RA-negative memory subset. The source material was memory CD4+ T cells from PBMCs. The subset is: CD45RA-negative fraction. The chain couples TRBV5-1 to TRBJ1-2; D possibly corresponds to TRBD1 (5 bases). The source is a man aged 18 to 29 in good health. Some clones in this sample may be carry-over from other donors' samples. CDR3 residues: CASSSLGRGIYGYTF. The CDR3 region has the DNA TGCGCCAGCAGCTCCCTTGGGAGGGGAATCTATGGCTACACCTTC.